The TCR beta chain described here comes from a study of cytomegalovirus exposure and HLA in healthy donors. PCR primers comprised 60 Vbeta and 13 Jbeta primers. Here immunoSEQ multiplex PCR was the method, and the copy in TCRdb shows in-frame clones only, minus some. The sample consists of some 190,000 clones, roughly 9.5% of them appearing once. This clone was recorded at least ten times. The antigen remains unidentified. Whole-study results and caveats: There were reportedly fewer N-insertions in an Asian-associated ancestry cluster than the approximately 640-donor mean, in a later analysis. Despite most TCR sequences being rare, some public TCRs occurred in many donors.

The sample was PBMCs. This clonotype was obtained from a woman in her 30s in good health and CMV-seropositive.

Written as DNA, the CDR3 is TGTGCCAGCTCACCTAATGGACAGCCCCAAGCTTTCTTT. This sequence encodes CASSPNGQPQAFF. This chain joins TRBV18 and TRBJ1-1; weak D call: TRBD1 (6 bases). The V end lost 3 bases, the J end lost 9 bases, and 14 bases lay between the germline ends. This CDR3 region has 13 residues. Germline-derived CDR1 and CDR2 are KGHSH and LQKENI.